This entry features one T cell receptor beta chain sequence. This sample was included in a study of blood T cell repertoires in COVID-19. On the study more broadly: T cells, B-cell-depleted T cells, or PBMCs provided the cDNA or gDNA that served as material.

Clones were sequenced by immunoSEQ multiplex PCR, and TCRdb holds only the in-frame ones, with some missing. The sample gives about 210,000 clones, 87% of which show up once; about 9.4% is in the top ten. There are 13 residues in the CDR3. Per the germline V gene, CDR1 is MGHRA and CDR2 is YSYEKL. V dropped 4 bases and J dropped 7; count of bases not matched to a gene: 6. Allocation to cohorts depended on clinical history reported by the participants. The chain uses TRBV4-1 and TRBJ2-7, with 8 bases lining up with TRBD2. The clonotype was recovered from a man aged 18 to 29 with acute COVID-19. The sample consisted of PBMCs or T cells enriched from blood (not recorded which). DNA of the CDR3: TGCGCCAGCAGCCGGTCAGTAGCGGGAGAGCAGTACTTC. Its protein product is CASSRSVAGEQYF.